The 20 T cell receptor beta chains presented below share a single source sample, sequenced in a study of cytomegalovirus exposure and HLA in healthy donors. With 60 Vbeta and 13 Jbeta primers, the PCR was carried out. Data came from immunoSEQ multiplex PCR; TCRdb stores just in-frame clones and leaves some out. The sample has approximately 180,000 clones; over 60% are singletons. The material sequenced was PBMCs. Every receptor here comes from a woman in her thirties or forties in good health and CMV-seronegative.

V is TRBV7-9 and J is TRBJ2-7; D gene ambiguous. V gave up 7 bases and J gave up 7 bases, with 14 bases separating them. Germline loops: CDR1 SEHNR, CDR2 FQNEAQ (reference sequence). The CDR3 extends over 12 amino acids. CDR3 DNA: TGTGCCAGCACCAACGAGGTGTGGGAGCAGTACTTC. This gives the protein CASTNEVWEQYF.

This chain uses TRBV7-9 with TRBJ1-6; TRBD1 aligns across 7 bases. The trim removed 5 bases at V and 7 bases at J, leaving 8 bases unmatched. Germline CDR1 is SEHNR and CDR2 is FQNEAQ (reference sequence). This CDR3 contains 15 residues. CDR3 sequence: CASSQDGTANSPLHF. The CDR3, as DNA: TGTGCCAGCAGCCAAGACGGGACAGCGAATTCACCCCTCCACTTT.

The chain has TRBV6-5 and TRBJ1-5, with D possibly being TRBD1 (6 bases). The CDR3 has 13 residues. CDR1 MNHEY and CDR2 SVGAGI come from the germline V gene. The V and J ends lost 4 bases and 7 bases respectively, with 11 bases between them. For the CDR3, the DNA is TGTGCCAGCAGTTCTACAGGGAAACAGCCCCAGCATTTT. Its translation: CASSSTGKQPQHF.

The chain combines TRBV5-1 with TRBJ2-1; 9 nucleotides match TRBD2. CDR1 is SGHRS, CDR2 YFSETQ, per germline. The CDR3 is 16 residues long. The trim removed 0 bases at V and 7 bases at J, leaving 8 bases unmatched. The CDR3 DNA is TGCGCCAGCAGCTTGGTGACTAGCGGAGAAAGGAATGAGCAGTTCTTC. This sequence encodes CASSLVTSGERNEQFF.

The chain employs TRBV28 and TRBJ2-7; tentatively, D is TRBD2 (6 bases). CDR3 length: 14 amino acids. In germline, CDR1 is MDHEN, CDR2 SYDVKM. Trimming shortened V by 4 bases and J by 1 base, and 11 bases separated the two germline ends. This CDR3 reads CASSSPGLSYEQYF. The DNA of the CDR3 is TGTGCCAGCAGTTCCCCGGGACTTTCCTACGAGCAGTACTTC. The full variable domain, completed using reference TRBV28 and TRBJ2-7, is DVKVTQSSRYLVKRTGEKVFLECVQDMDHENMFWYRQDPGLGLRLIYFSYDVKMKEKGDIPEGYSVSREKKERFSLILESASTNQTSMYLCASSSPGLSYEQYFGPGTRLTVT.

The chain couples TRBV30 to TRBJ2-1; D gene ambiguous. V was pared by 4 bases and J by 7 bases, with 20 bases between. The CDR3 is 15 residues long. Per the germline V gene, CDR1 is GTSNPN and CDR2 is SVGIG (reference sequence). The CDR3 protein is CAWMGSPLPGNEQFF. For the CDR3, the DNA is TGTGCCTGGATGGGTAGCCCCCTCCCCGGGAATGAGCAGTTCTTC. The entire variable domain, with the rest obtained from reference TRBV30 and TRBJ2-1, is as follows: SQTIHQWPATLVQPVGSPLSLECTVEGTSNPNLYWYRQAAGRGLQLLFYSVGIGQISSEVPQNLSASRPQDRQFILSSKKLLLSDSGFYLCAWMGSPLPGNEQFFGPGTRLTVL.

The J gene is TRBJ2-2, the V gene TRBV15; possible D gene TRBD1, 6 bases. Germline V gene lookup returns CDR1 LNHNV and CDR2 YYDKDF (reference sequence). The CDR3 covers 16 residues. With 0 bases removed from V and 1 base from J, the gap between germline ends came to 9 bases. The CDR3 nucleotides read TGTGCCACCAGCAGAGAACCGGGACAGAACACCGGGGAGCTGTTTTTT. Translation gives CATSREPGQNTGELFF. The full variable domain, rest sourced from reference TRBV15 and TRBJ2-2, is DAMVIQNPRYQVTQFGKPVTLSCSQTLNHNVMYWYQQKSSQAPKLLFHYYDKDFNNEADTPDNFQSRRPNTSFCFLDIRSPGLGDTAMYLCATSREPGQNTGELFFGEGSRLTVL.

The chain employs TRBV30 and TRBJ2-1; D gene uncertain. Trimming cost V 5 bases and J 2 bases, with 13 bases left between them. The CDR3 is 14 amino acids. Germline loops: CDR1 GTSNPN, CDR2 SVGIG (reference sequence). DNA of the CDR3: TGTGCCTGGTCGACACCCCCCACCTACAATGAGCAGTTCTTC. Translating gives CAWSTPPTYNEQFF.

The chain recombines TRBV14 with TRBJ2-7; a possible D gene is TRBD2 (5 bases). The CDR3 loop spans 14 amino acids. Trimming took off 5 bases at V and 2 bases at J, with 13 bases between the two ends. From germline, CDR1 is SGHDN and CDR2 FVKESK. CDR3: CASSSTRNPYEQYF. The CDR3 DNA reads as TGTGCCAGCAGCTCCACTAGGAACCCCTACGAGCAGTACTTC.

The CDR3, as DNA: TGTGCCTGGAGTCCGGGACTACCGAACAATGAGCAGTTCTTC. This codes for CAWSPGLPNNEQFF. The genes are TRBV30 and TRBJ2-1, with 7 nucleotides matching TRBD2. The CDR3 is 14 residues long. J gave up 5 bases and V 2 bases, and 6 bases lay outside the gene matches. CDR1 and CDR2 (germline): GTSNPN, SVGIG (reference sequence).

The rearrangement links TRBV5-5 to TRBJ2-7, with 11 bases identical to TRBD2. V was pared by 2 bases and J by 4 bases, with 5 bases of the junction left unmatched. There are 15 residues in the CDR3. CDR1 SGHKS and CDR2 YYEKEE come from the germline V gene (reference sequence). CDR3 DNA: TGTGCCAGCAGCTTCGCCGGGACTAGCGGATACGAGCAGTACGTC. Translation gives CASSFAGTSGYEQYV.

The chain carries TRBV12-5 and TRBJ1-1; possible D gene TRBD1, 6 bases. The length of the CDR3 is 14 residues. V gave up 5 bases and J gave up 1 base, with 11 bases separating them. Germline V gene sequence: CDR1 LGHNT, CDR2 FRNRAP. The CDR3 DNA is TGTGCTAGTGGTAACAGGGTCGGGAACACTGAAGCTTTCTTT. Protein sequence: CASGNRVGNTEAFF.

V usage is TRBV20-1 and J usage is TRBJ1-4; D is uncertain. Germline V gene data show CDR1 as DFQATT and CDR2 as SNEGSKA (reference sequence). The CDR3 length is 11 residues. Trimming left V 7 bases short and J 5 bases short, with 8 bases between. DNA of the CDR3: TGCAGTGGCAGACTGAATGAAAAACTGTTTTTT. This translates into CSGRLNEKLFF.

This clone was counted once. This chain connects TRBV7-8 to TRBJ2-2; tentatively, D is TRBD2 (5 bases). Germline V gene sequence: CDR1 SGHVS, CDR2 FQNEAQ. V was trimmed by 0 bases and J by 7 bases, leaving 12 bases between them. CDR3 length: 15 residues. The DNA for the CDR3 is TGTGCCAGCAGCTTAGCGGGAGCTCTCAGCGGGGAGCTGTTTTTT. Its protein is CASSLAGALSGELFF.

This clone came up once. J is TRBJ2-1 and V is TRBV7-9, with 7 bases matching TRBD2. This CDR3 is 13 amino acids long. After removal of 5 bases from V and 7 bases from J, the junction contained 5 bases not matched to a gene. The germline gives CDR1 SEHNR, CDR2 FQNEAQ (reference sequence). DNA of the CDR3: TGTGCCAGCAGCACACAAGCGGGAAATGAGCAGTTCTTC. This codes for CASSTQAGNEQFF.

V usage is TRBV5-1 and J usage is TRBJ1-2; perhaps TRBD1 as D (6 bases). CDR3 length: 14 residues. Germline CDR1 SGHRS, CDR2 YFSETQ. V lost 6 bases to trimming and J lost 4 bases, with 16 bases between them. CDR3 in DNA: TGCGCCAGCAACGGACAGCAGTCTACCTATGGCTACACCTTC. This codes for CASNGQQSTYGYTF.

The chain uses TRBV4-2 and TRBJ2-1; 10 bases map to TRBD1. V shed 2 bases, J shed 8 bases, and the junction held 6 bases outside the gene matches. CDR1 is LGHNA and CDR2 is YNFKEQ in the germline V gene. There are 15 residues in the CDR3. DNA for the CDR3: TGTGCCAGCAGCCAACCGGGACAGGGGATCGATGAGCAGTTCTTC. It specifies CASSQPGQGIDEQFF.

In this sample, this clone turned up once. This chain uses TRBV7-2 with TRBJ1-2; 8 nucleotides line up with TRBD1. V was clipped by 3 bases and J by 10 bases; unmatched bases: 10. The CDR3 covers 14 residues. From germline, CDR1 is SGHTA and CDR2 FQGNSA. The CDR3 region has the DNA TGTGCCAGCAGCTTCTCCTTTGACAGGGGTAACTACACCTTC. Translated: CASSFSFDRGNYTF.

J is TRBJ2-7 and V is TRBV19, with a tentative D call TRBD1 (7 bases). Between the trimmed V and J ends, which lost 10 bases and 6 bases, there was a span of 19 bases. Germline V gene lookup returns CDR1 LNHDA and CDR2 SQIVND (reference sequence). CDR3 length equals 13 residues. In nucleotides, the CDR3 is TGTGCCACCACGCCAGGGGGGCTAGGCGAGCAGTACTTC. Translating gives CATTPGGLGEQYF.

This clone was found once. The chain has TRBV7-8 and TRBJ2-7; 8 nucleotides match TRBD1. The trim removed 5 bases at V and 6 bases at J, leaving 6 bases unmatched. The germline CDR1 and CDR2 sequences are SGHVS and FQNEAQ. The CDR3 runs 13 residues. CDR3 sequence reads: CASSAQGVGEQYF. The CDR3 region has the DNA TGTGCCAGCAGCGCACAGGGGGTAGGCGAGCAGTACTTC.